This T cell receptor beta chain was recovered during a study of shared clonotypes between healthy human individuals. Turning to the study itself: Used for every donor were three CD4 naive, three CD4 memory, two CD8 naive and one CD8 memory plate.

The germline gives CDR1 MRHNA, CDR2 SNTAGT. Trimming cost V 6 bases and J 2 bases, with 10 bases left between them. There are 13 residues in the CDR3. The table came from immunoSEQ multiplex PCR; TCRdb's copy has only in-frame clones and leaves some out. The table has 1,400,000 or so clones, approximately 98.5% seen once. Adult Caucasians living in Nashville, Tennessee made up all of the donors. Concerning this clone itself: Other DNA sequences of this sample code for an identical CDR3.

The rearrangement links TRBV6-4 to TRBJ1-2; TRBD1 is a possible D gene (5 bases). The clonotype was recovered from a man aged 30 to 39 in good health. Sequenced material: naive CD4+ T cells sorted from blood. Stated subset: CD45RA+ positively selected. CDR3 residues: CASSRGLNYGYTF. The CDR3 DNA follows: TGTGCCAGCAGCCGGGGACTGAACTATGGCTACACCTTC.